These 27 T cell receptor beta chains share one sample of origin, sequenced in a study of glioma-infiltrating T cells. Amplification of TCR alpha and beta CDR3 regions from RNA used iRepertoire nested multiplex PCR. TCRdb passed the multiplex PCR reads through MiXCR, listing each CDR3 protein once. The sample has roughly 190,000 distinct CDR3 sequences; 30% to 40% are singletons. The sample consisted of glioma tissue, nonneoplastic brain tissue, or PBMCs (not recorded which). These receptors came from a human donor with low-grade glioma or glioblastoma, undergoing nonglioma brain surgery, or in good health (not recorded which).

The chain joins TRBV10-3 to TRBJ2-3; TRBD2 might be the D (5 bases). CDR3 length: 15 amino acids. Germline values: CDR1 ENHRY, CDR2 SYGVKD. The V and J ends lost 4 bases and 3 bases respectively, with 14 bases between them. CDR3 residues: CAISGRTHQTDTQYF. CDR3 sequence (DNA): TGTGCCATCAGTGGGCGGACTCACCAGACAGATACGCAGTATTTT.

The chain has TRBV2 and TRBJ2-7; 11 bases map to TRBD1. CDR3 length equals 15 residues. Germline V lookup: CDR1 SNHLY, CDR2 FYNNEI. Trimming cost V 7 bases and J 3 bases; bases outside gene matches: 8. The CDR3 loop reads CASTWTGGLNYEQYF. CDR3 DNA sequence: TGTGCCAGCACCTGGACAGGGGGCTTAAACTACGAGCAGTACTTC.

With respect to this clonotype: A read error may explain this, as a much larger clone is one base away. The rearrangement joins TRBV7-2 to TRBJ2-3; D perhaps matches TRBD2 (5 bases). Looked up from germline, CDR1 is SGHTA and CDR2 is FQGNSA. Trimming took 8 bases from V and 0 from J, leaving 18 bases between them. CDR3 length: 16 residues. The CDR3 nucleotides read TGTGCCAGCGGCTCCAATCGAGCGGCTAGCACAGATACGCAGTATTTT. Translated, it gives CASGSNRAASTDTQYF.

There are many counts of this clonotype. V usage is TRBV28 and J usage is TRBJ2-7; maybe TRBD1 (5 bases). Trimming took 6 bases from V and 0 from J, leaving 12 bases between them. The CDR3 has 14 amino acids. The V gene's germline CDR1 is MDHEN and CDR2 SYDVKM. For the CDR3, the DNA is TGTGCCAGCAGGGGAACAGGCAGCTCCTACGAGCAGTACTTC. It is translated as CASRGTGSSYEQYF.

Comment on this clonotype: A much larger clonotype is one base distant, so this may be a read error. The chain links TRBV28 to TRBJ2-5; D is ambiguous. V was cut by 2 bases and J by 4 bases, with 11 bases left in between. CDR3 length equals 14 residues. The V gene's germline CDR1 is MDHEN and CDR2 SYDVKM. CDR3 protein: CASSLDRVGETQYF. For the CDR3, the DNA is TGTGCCAGCAGTTTAGATAGGGTCGGAGAGACCCAGTACTTC.

By sample share, this clonotype is medium-sized. The genes are TRBV6-1 and TRBJ2-7, with 7 positions matching TRBD2. Germline CDR1 reads MNHNS; CDR2 reads SASEGT. V trimming: 5 bases; J trimming: 2 bases; junction bases outside the gene matches: 6. CDR3 size: 14 residues. CDR3 sequence (DNA): TGTGCCAGCAGTCCAGCTAGCGGCCCCTACGAGCAGTACTTC. This sequence encodes CASSPASGPYEQYF.

Of note for this clonotype: A junction boundary mismatches the germline segment, possibly from a read error. This rearrangement joins TRBV7-2 to TRBJ2-1; 10 bases are a match to TRBD1. The CDR3 runs 15 residues. Germline V CDR1 and CDR2: SGHTA, FQGNSA. CDR3 nucleotide sequence: TGTGCCAGCAACTTAGACAGGGGGCCAGTCAACGAGCAGTTCTTC. Protein sequence: CASNLDRGPVNEQFF. Drawing the rest from reference TRBV7-2 and TRBJ2-1, the complete variable domain is GAGVSQSPSNKVTEKGKDVELRCDPISGHTALYWYRQSLGQGLEFLIYFQGNSAPDKSGLPSDRFSAERTGGSVSTLTIQRTQQEDSAVYLCASNLDRGPVNEQFFGPGTRLTVL.

This clonotype was seen at least ten times. This chain links TRBV20-1 with TRBJ2-3; a weak D match, TRBD1 (7 bases). There are 16 residues in the CDR3. Germline CDR1 and CDR2: DFQATT and SNEGSKA (reference sequence). Between the trimmed V and J ends, which lost 0 bases and 4 bases, there was a span of 17 bases. CDR3 in DNA: TGCAGTGCTAGAGAGCTGGCGGGAACAGGGGCAGATACGCAGTATTTT. Translation: CSARELAGTGADTQYF.

Worth noting for this clonotype: The junction departs from the called germline gene at one end, perhaps through a read error. J is TRBJ2-3 and V is TRBV6-6, with D hard to call. Germline-derived CDR1 and CDR2 are MNHNY and SVGAGI (reference sequence). This CDR3 has 16 amino acids. CDR3: CANSAPDKALTDTQYF. The CDR3 DNA sequence: TGCGCCAACAGTGCCCCTGACAAGGCCCTCACAGATACGCAGTATTTT.

The V gene is TRBV7-2, the J gene TRBJ2-3; 10 nucleotides match TRBD2. The V and J ends lost 2 bases and 5 bases, in that order; junction bases with no gene match: 1. Germline V lookup: CDR1 SGHTA, CDR2 FQGNSA. The CDR3 is 14 residues long. CDR3 coding DNA: TGTGCCAGCAGCTTAAGACTAGCGGGAGATACGCAGTATTTT. Its protein is CASSLRLAGDTQYF.

This clonotype was observed many times. This sequence joins TRBV27 and TRBJ2-7; D remains unclear. The CDR3 runs 14 residues. V gave up 4 bases and J gave up 4 bases, with 14 bases separating them. The V gene's germline CDR1 is MNHEY and CDR2 SMNVEV (reference sequence). CDR3 residues: CASSYSAYSYEQYF. The DNA for the CDR3 is TGTGCCAGCAGTTACAGCGCCTATAGTTACGAGCAGTACTTC.

V is TRBV6-5 and J is TRBJ2-2; D unresolved. Germline-derived CDR1 and CDR2 are MNHEY and SVGAGI. The V end lost 5 bases, the J end lost 12 bases, and 22 bases lay between the germline ends. CDR3 size: 15 residues. The CDR3 DNA reads as TGTGCCAGCAGTCCGACTCAGCGATACACCGGAAAGCTGTTTTTT. It encodes CASSPTQRYTGKLFF.

This clonotype turned up a few times. The chain uses TRBV5-1 and TRBJ2-3, with 8 bases identical to TRBD2. V lost 1 base, J lost 7 bases, and 5 bases stayed unmatched. The CDR3 runs to 14 residues. The germline V gene encodes CDR1 SGHRS and CDR2 YFSETQ. This CDR3 is CASSLTSGSYTQYF. The CDR3 nucleotides read TGCGCCAGCAGCTTGACTAGCGGTTCCTATACGCAGTATTTT.

This clonotype was detected only a few times. The J gene is TRBJ2-3, the V gene TRBV11-2, with 8 bases that match TRBD2. This CDR3 has 17 residues. The ends lost 1 base at V and 7 bases at J; junction bases unmatched: 13. Germline V CDR1 and CDR2: SGHAT, FQNNGV. CDR3 in DNA: TGTGCCAGCAGCTTAGCTCTTAGGACTAGCCCGCCGAATACGCAGTATTTT. Translating gives CASSLALRTSPPNTQYF.

This clonotype was counted at least ten times. V usage is TRBV27 and J usage is TRBJ2-7; unclear D gene. The germline V gene encodes CDR1 MNHEY and CDR2 SMNVEV (reference sequence). CDR3 length: 12 amino acids. V was cut by 7 bases and J by 2 bases, with 9 bases left in between. CDR3 DNA sequence: TGTGCCAGCACCTTACCTACCTACGAGCAGTACTTC. It specifies CASTLPTYEQYF.

This clonotype was detected many times. The gene calls are TRBV15 and TRBJ2-3; 9 nucleotides line up with TRBD1. The CDR3 runs to 16 residues. The germline V gene encodes CDR1 LNHNV and CDR2 YYDKDF (reference sequence). Trimming at V came to 6 bases and at J to 0 bases, leaving 7 bases not matched to a gene. CDR3 sequence (DNA): TGTGCCACCAGGAGGACAGGGGCAGGTAGCACAGATACGCAGTATTTT. The encoded protein is CATRRTGAGSTDTQYF.

To note about this clonotype: This may come from a read error, since a much larger clone is one base off. A read error is likely, as this CDR3 ends without the conserved phenylalanine or tryptophan. The genes are TRBV12-3 or TRBV12-4 and TRBJ2-3; D is perhaps TRBD1 (5 bases). This CDR3 is built from 13 residues. The V gene lost 3 bases and the J gene lost 6 bases, with 10 bases spanning the gap. In DNA, the CDR3 is TGTGCCAGCAGTTTGAGGACATCGGATACGCAGTATTCT. As protein: CASSLRTSDTQYS.

The gene calls are TRBV3-1 and TRBJ1-3; perhaps TRBD1 as D (6 bases). The V gene's germline CDR1 is LGHDT and CDR2 YNNKEL (reference sequence). V was trimmed by 11 bases and J by 2 bases, leaving 13 bases between them. There are 13 residues in the CDR3. The CDR3 spells CAWTTGTGNTIYF. The CDR3 coding sequence is TGTGCCTGGACAACAGGGACTGGAAACACCATATATTTT.

For this clonotype: One base away lies a much larger clone, so this may be a sequencing read error. The gene calls are TRBV29-1 and TRBJ2-7; 7 nucleotides match TRBD2. The CDR3 length is 12 residues. The germline CDR1 and CDR2 sequences are SQVTM and ANQGSEA. The CDR3 DNA reads TGCAGCGGGGGACTACATACCTACGAGCAGCACTTC. It specifies CSGGLHTYEQHF.

This clonotype was recorded many times. The chain combines TRBV6-1 with TRBJ2-7, with D possibly TRBD1 on 6 matching bases. CDR3 length: 14 residues. Germline V gene data show CDR1 as MNHNS and CDR2 as SASEGT. Trimming took off 1 base at V and 3 bases at J, with 10 bases between the two ends. CDR3 in amino acids: CASSEGTDVYEQYF. CDR3 in DNA: TGTGCCAGCAGTGAAGGGACAGATGTCTACGAGCAGTACTTC.

Points on this clonotype: The junction does not match germline at one end; this may be a read error. The V and J genes are TRBV14 and TRBJ2-1; no clear D. Germline V gene data show CDR1 as SGHDN and CDR2 as FVKESK. The CDR3 is 13 residues long. The CDR3 DNA follows: TGTGCCAGCAGCCAAGATTCCTACAGTGAGCAGTTCTTC. Translated, it gives CASSQDSYSEQFF.

In this sample, this clonotype turned up many times. V usage is TRBV5-1 and J usage is TRBJ1-1, with D possibly being TRBD1 (6 bases). Per germline, CDR1 SGHRS and CDR2 YFSETQ. Trimming shortened V by 2 bases and J by 5 bases, and 10 bases separated the two germline ends. This CDR3 is 13 amino acids long. CDR3 nucleotide sequence: TGCGCCAGCAGCTTTACAGGGCCAACTGAAGCTTTCTTT. Residues: CASSFTGPTEAFF.

This clonotype was recorded a few times. The CDR3 DNA sequence: TGTGCTAGTGGTTTCAACCGGGGACAGGTGAACACTGAAGCTTTCTTT. This translates into CASGFNRGQVNTEAFF. This sequence joins TRBV12-5 and TRBJ1-1; 8 nucleotides match TRBD1. The CDR3 runs 16 residues. CDR1 LGHNT and CDR2 FRNRAP come from the germline V gene. V shed 3 bases, J shed 0 bases, and the junction held 6 bases outside the gene matches.

The J gene is TRBJ2-1, the V gene TRBV6-5; a possible D gene is TRBD2 (5 bases). Trimming pared 2 bases from V and 10 bases from J, leaving 21 bases between. The CDR3 spans 16 residues. In germline, CDR1 is MNHEY, CDR2 SVGAGI. CDR3 region: CASSYVLPGLSNEQFF. CDR3 sequence (DNA): TGTGCCAGCAGTTACGTTCTACCGGGGTTAAGCAACGAGCAGTTCTTC.

This clonotype was picked up many times. DNA for the CDR3: TGCAGTGCTAGAGATCGGAACTATCCCACAGATACGCAGTATTTT. Translation: CSARDRNYPTDTQYF. The chain is built from TRBV20-1 and TRBJ2-3; unclear D gene. CDR1 and CDR2 from the germline V gene are DFQATT and SNEGSKA (reference sequence). Trimming shortened V by 0 bases and J by 2 bases, and 12 bases separated the two germline ends. CDR3 length: 15 amino acids.

This clonotype has at least ten counts. The chain carries TRBV20-1 and TRBJ2-7; 9 nucleotides agree with TRBD1. Germline V gives CDR1 DFQATT, CDR2 SNEGSKA (reference sequence). The CDR3 loop spans 14 amino acids. V gave up 8 bases and J gave up 3 bases; unmatched junction bases: 11. CDR3 DNA sequence: TGCAGTACCAAACTGGGACAGGGACGCTACGAGCAGTACTTC. As protein: CSTKLGQGRYEQYF.

The rearrangement uses TRBV6-4 and TRBJ2-5; TRBD2 is a possible D gene (6 bases). Germline V gene lookup returns CDR1 MRHNA and CDR2 SNTAGT. The CDR3 covers 13 residues. Between the trimmed V and J ends, which lost 6 bases and 1 base, there was a span of 9 bases. CDR3 in DNA: TGTGCCAGCAGCCAGACTAGCCAAGAGACCCAGTACTTC. Translation: CASSQTSQETQYF.